Listed here are 27 T cell receptor beta chains from one sample, sequenced in a study of blood T cell repertoires in COVID-19. Measured with immunoSEQ multiplex PCR; TCRdb has only the in-frame clones, and not every one. The sample contains some 65,000 clones, over 85% of which appear only once. Sequencing was carried out using peripheral blood. The receptors were sampled from a man aged 65 to 79 with active COVID-19.

The V call is TRBV18, the J call TRBJ2-5; 8 nucleotides align to TRBD2. The V gene end was trimmed by 5 bases and the J gene end by 2 bases; junction bases not matched to a gene: 7. In germline, CDR1 is KGHSH, CDR2 LQKENI. The CDR3 is made up of 15 amino acids. The CDR3, as DNA: TGTGCCAGCTCAGCCTTGCGGGGGGAACAAGAGACCCAGTACTTC. Its protein is CASSALRGEQETQYF.

This chain connects TRBV19 to TRBJ1-4, with 8 bases lining up with TRBD1. Germline V gene lookup returns CDR1 LNHDA and CDR2 SQIVND (reference sequence). CDR3 length equals 13 residues. V shed 7 bases and J 7 bases; nucleotides not matched to a gene: 5. The DNA of the CDR3 is TGTGCCAGTAAAGGACAGGGCCTTGAAAAACTGTTTTTT. Translated: CASKGQGLEKLFF. Variable domain in full (rest from reference TRBV19 and TRBJ1-4): DGGITQSPKYLFRKEGQNVTLSCEQNLNHDAMYWYRQDPGQGLRLIYYSQIVNDFQKGDIAEGYSVSREKKESFPLTVTSAQKNPTAFYLCASKGQGLEKLFFGSGTQLSVL.

The chain carries TRBV4-1 and TRBJ1-1, with D possibly being TRBD1 (6 bases). Germline loops: CDR1 MGHRA, CDR2 YSYEKL. With 0 bases removed from V and 3 bases from J, the gap between germline ends came to 11 bases. The CDR3 has 15 amino acids. CDR3 nucleotide sequence: TGCGCCAGCAGCCAAGATGCAGGGGTGGACACTGAAGCTTTCTTT. Protein product: CASSQDAGVDTEAFF.

The V and J genes are TRBV7-2 and TRBJ2-7, with 9 bases matching TRBD2. The V and J ends lost 4 bases and 3 bases, in that order; junction bases with no gene match: 4. The CDR3 has 14 amino acids. Germline-derived CDR1 and CDR2 are SGHTA and FQGNSA. The CDR3 DNA reads as TGTGCCAGCAGCTCCGGGACTAGCCGCTACGAGCAGTACTTC. Its translation: CASSSGTSRYEQYF. Full variable domain (outside the CDR3, taken from reference TRBV7-2 and TRBJ2-7): GAGVSQSPSNKVTEKGKDVELRCDPISGHTALYWYRQSLGQGLEFLIYFQGNSAPDKSGLPSDRFSAERTGGSVSTLTIQRTQQEDSAVYLCASSSGTSRYEQYFGPGTRLTVT.

V and J are TRBV18 and TRBJ1-4; D is uncertain. V lost 4 bases to trimming and J lost 5 bases, with 14 bases between them. CDR1 is KGHSH and CDR2 is LQKENI in the germline V gene. The length of the CDR3 is 15 residues. CDR3 nucleotide sequence: TGTGCCAGCTCACAACCAGCCTCGTTCAATGAAAAACTGTTTTTT. This encodes CASSQPASFNEKLFF.

This sequence joins TRBV4-2 and TRBJ2-1, with TRBD2 matching over 14 bases. The length of the CDR3 is 19 residues. J gave up 4 bases and V 0 bases, and 8 bases lay outside the gene matches. CDR1 is LGHNA, CDR2 YNFKEQ, per germline. This chain's CDR3 is CASSQDPGTSGGWYNEQFF. DNA for the CDR3: TGTGCCAGCAGCCAAGATCCCGGGACTAGCGGGGGCTGGTACAATGAGCAGTTCTTC.

This chain links TRBV2 with TRBJ2-5; 9 bases fit TRBD1. Germline lookup yields CDR1 SNHLY and CDR2 FYNNEI. This CDR3 is 14 amino acids long. Trimming removed 6 bases from V and 3 bases from J; junction bases left unmatched: 5. The CDR3 here is CASSKQGAEETQYF. The CDR3 coding sequence is TGTGCCAGCAGCAAACAGGGGGCAGAAGAGACCCAGTACTTC.

This chain connects TRBV19 to TRBJ2-7, with 7 bases matching TRBD1. V lost 5 bases, J lost 2 bases, and 9 bases stayed unmatched. The length of the CDR3 is 15 residues. The germline V gene encodes CDR1 LNHDA and CDR2 SQIVND (reference sequence). The CDR3 loop is CASSSRDSGTYEQYF. The CDR3 coding sequence is TGTGCCAGTAGTTCGAGGGACAGTGGAACCTACGAGCAGTACTTC.

V is TRBV3-1 (or the pseudogene TRBV3-2) and J is TRBJ2-3; TRBD2 aligns across 8 bases. Per germline, CDR1 LGHDT and CDR2 YNNKEL (reference sequence). The CDR3 has 15 amino acids. J lost 4 bases, V lost 1 base, and 4 bases had no gene match. The CDR3 here is CASSQGRGGADTQYF. The CDR3 nucleotides read TGTGCCAGCAGCCAAGGTCGGGGGGGCGCAGATACGCAGTATTTT.

The CDR3 sequence is CASSLFGGVETQYF. The DNA for the CDR3 is TGTGCCAGCAGCTTATTTGGGGGCGTAGAGACCCAGTACTTC. The chain employs TRBV11-3 and TRBJ2-5; weak D call: TRBD1 (6 bases). The CDR3 extends over 14 amino acids. The germline gives CDR1 SGHNT, CDR2 YENEEA. Between the trimmed V and J ends, which lost 2 bases and 4 bases, there was a span of 11 bases.

The chain uses TRBV9 and TRBJ1-3; no definite D call. Germline values: CDR1 SGDLS, CDR2 YYNGEE. The V end was cut by 3 bases, the J end by 9 bases, with 19 bases between. This CDR3 is 15 amino acids long. The CDR3 region has the DNA TGTGCCAGCAGCGGTCGAATTGGTTTGGAGGGCACCATATATTTT. As protein: CASSGRIGLEGTIYF.

The chain recombines TRBV7-8 with TRBJ2-3; TRBD1 matches 9 bases. The V and J ends lost 5 bases and 3 bases, in that order; junction bases with no gene match: 12. CDR1 is SGHVS, CDR2 FQNEAQ, per germline. This CDR3 contains 17 residues. CDR3 in DNA: TGTGCCAGCAGCCCGTCCCGGGACAGGGTCGGAACAGATACGCAGTATTTT. Translating it yields CASSPSRDRVGTDTQYF.

This chain connects TRBV12-2 to TRBJ2-1; the table calls TRBD2, which could not be checked here. TRBV12-2 is an annotated pseudogene. This CDR3 is 15 amino acids long. CDR3 amino acids: CASTLAGVSYNEQFF. The CDR3 coding sequence is TGTGCAAGTACGCTAGCGGGCGTTTCCTACAATGAGCAGTTCTTC.

This sequence joins TRBV4-3 and TRBJ2-5, with TRBD2 identical over 13 bases. Losses at the gene ends were 4 bases for V and 5 bases for J; bases not matched to a gene: 7. This CDR3 is 16 amino acids long. Germline V lookup: CDR1 LGHNA, CDR2 YSLEER. CDR3 nucleotides: TGCGCCAGCAGCCCCACTAGCGGGGGGGTTGGGGAGACCCAGTACTTC. Translating it yields CASSPTSGGVGETQYF.

The rearrangement links TRBV2 to TRBJ1-1; 8 bases agree with TRBD1. In germline, CDR1 is SNHLY, CDR2 FYNNEI. V lost 5 bases, J lost 0 bases, and 5 bases stayed unmatched. The CDR3 runs 15 residues. Here the CDR3 reads CASSPDRGMNTEAFF. DNA for the CDR3: TGTGCCAGCAGTCCAGACAGGGGAATGAACACTGAAGCTTTCTTT.

V and J are TRBV4-1 and TRBJ2-5; 12 bases are a match to TRBD1. The CDR3 runs 19 residues. The V gene's germline CDR1 is MGHRA and CDR2 YSYEKL. V gave up 3 bases and J gave up 2 bases; unmatched junction bases: 13. CDR3: CASSHIRDRGPRRQETQYF. In nucleotides, the CDR3 is TGCGCCAGCAGCCATATCCGGGACAGGGGGCCCCGCCGACAAGAGACCCAGTACTTC.

The genes are TRBV15 and TRBJ2-5; 9 bases line up with TRBD1. This CDR3 has 15 amino acids. Germline-derived CDR1 and CDR2 are LNHNV and YYDKDF (reference sequence). V gave up 1 base and J gave up 4 bases; unmatched junction bases: 4. CDR3 DNA: TGTGCCACCAGCAGAGTTTCGGACAGGGGAGAGACCCAGTACTTC. Translated, it gives CATSRVSDRGETQYF.

This clone was detected only a few times. This chain uses TRBV25-1 with TRBJ2-6; D is perhaps TRBD1 (6 bases). The CDR3 has 15 amino acids. V lost 3 bases, J lost 4 bases, and 10 bases lay in between. The germline gives CDR1 MGHDK, CDR2 SYGVNS. The CDR3 is CASSDTGLGANVLTF. The CDR3 bases are TGTGCCAGCAGTGATACAGGGCTGGGGGCCAACGTCCTGACTTTC.

The chain combines TRBV7-9 with TRBJ2-1, with D possibly being TRBD1 (6 bases). The CDR3 runs to 15 residues. The V gene's germline CDR1 is SEHNR and CDR2 FQNEAQ (reference sequence). The V gene lost 5 bases and the J gene lost 8 bases, with 19 bases spanning the gap. CDR3 nucleotides: TGTGCCAGCAGCCCCAGGACAGCTGGTTTAGATGAGCAGTTCTTC. The encoded protein is CASSPRTAGLDEQFF.

The chain combines TRBV5-1 with TRBJ1-1; tentative D call: TRBD1 (5 bases). The V gene lost 2 bases and the J gene lost 5 bases, with 13 bases spanning the gap. Germline CDR1 reads SGHRS; CDR2 reads YFSETQ. There are 14 residues in the CDR3. This chain's CDR3 is CASSLGHGRTEAFF. The CDR3 DNA is TGCGCCAGCAGCTTAGGACACGGGCGGACTGAAGCTTTCTTT.

The chain links TRBV24-1 to TRBJ1-2; TRBD1 aligns across 7 bases. Germline V gives CDR1 KGHDR, CDR2 SFDVKD. The V gene end was trimmed by 4 bases and the J gene end by 2 bases; junction bases not matched to a gene: 3. The CDR3 has 14 residues. CDR3 sequence reads: CATSDRGQNYGYTF. The CDR3, as DNA: TGTGCCACCAGTGACCGGGGACAGAACTATGGCTACACCTTC.

V is TRBV25-1 and J is TRBJ1-1; D not resolved. The CDR3 spans 14 residues. The V end was cut by 3 bases, the J end by 4 bases, with 12 bases between. Germline V gene data show CDR1 as MGHDK and CDR2 as SYGVNS. CDR3 loop: CASSETGWGTEAFF. DNA of the CDR3: TGTGCCAGCAGTGAGACGGGATGGGGCACTGAAGCTTTCTTT. The variable domain in full, with the rest retrieved from reference TRBV25-1 and TRBJ1-1, is EADIYQTPRYLVIGTGKKITLECSQTMGHDKMYWYQQDPGMELHLIHYSYGVNSTEKGDLSSESTVSRIRTEHFPLTLESARPSHTSQYLCASSETGWGTEAFFGQGTRLTVV.

The rearrangement joins TRBV21-1 to TRBJ2-2; TRBD1, as called in the table, went unchecked against the DNA. TRBV21-1 is marked as a pseudogene. The CDR3 spans 17 residues. This chain's CDR3 is CASSKVSGTGGTGELFF. In nucleotides, the CDR3 is TGTGCCAGCAGCAAAGTCTCCGGGACAGGGGGGACCGGGGAGCTGTTTTTT.

The V call is TRBV19, the J call TRBJ2-5; TRBD1 matches 10 bases. Germline V lookup: CDR1 LNHDA, CDR2 SQIVND (reference sequence). Germline trimming cut 4 bases from V and 5 bases from J; bases unmatched to any gene: 7. This CDR3 is 15 amino acids long. CDR3 amino acids: CASSTGTGVSETQYF. CDR3 coding DNA: TGTGCCAGTAGTACGGGGACAGGGGTTTCGGAGACCCAGTACTTC.

The chain uses TRBV5-6 and TRBJ1-2; D is ambiguous. The V gene's germline CDR1 is SGHDT and CDR2 YYEEEE. The CDR3 is 12 amino acids. The V and J ends lost 4 bases and 1 base respectively, with 5 bases between them. The CDR3 nucleotides are TGTGCCAGCAGCCCTAATAACTATGGCTACACCTTC. It translates to CASSPNNYGYTF.

This clone was observed once. This rearrangement joins TRBV6-5 to TRBJ2-7, with 10 positions matching TRBD1. V dropped 5 bases and J dropped 4; count of bases not matched to a gene: 5. The CDR3 length is 14 residues. In germline, CDR1 is MNHEY, CDR2 SVGAGI. CDR3 in amino acids: CASSPLDRGYEQYF. Here the CDR3 DNA reads TGTGCCAGCAGTCCTTTGGACAGGGGGTACGAGCAGTACTTC.

The chain couples TRBV27 to TRBJ1-1; D is uncertain. Germline V lookup: CDR1 MNHEY, CDR2 SMNVEV (reference sequence). V dropped 6 bases and J dropped 11 bases, with 19 bases sitting between them. The CDR3 sequence is 13 residues long. Here the CDR3 reads CASSHGGATIAFF. The CDR3 region has the DNA TGTGCCAGCAGCCACGGAGGAGCTACGATCGCTTTCTTT.